This T cell receptor (beta chain) was captured by sequencing in a study of CD8 T cells in ankylosing spondylitis. Looked up from germline, CDR1 is LGHNA and CDR2 is YSLEER. CDR3 length: 13 residues. With 4 bases removed from V and 7 bases from J, the gap between germline ends came to 11 bases. TCRdb redid the calling of the 5' RACE reads with MiXCR, one entry per CDR3 protein. The data show roughly 170,000 distinct CDR3 sequences, 9.8% seen once. This clonotype was detected many times. The V gene is TRBV4-3, the J gene TRBJ2-1; D ambiguous. The receptor comes from a female donor with ankylosing spondylitis or in good health (not recorded which). The sequencing sample was made of blood, either unsorted or a sorted T cell fraction (not recorded which). CDR3 nucleotide sequence: TGCGCCAGCAGCCTACGACGGTCGAATGAGCAGTTCTTC. Protein product: CASSLRRSNEQFF.